This T cell receptor beta chain was identified in a study of cytomegalovirus exposure and HLA in healthy donors. Study-level findings and limits: Highly shared sequence variants in one cluster were likely a sequencing artifact.

Turning to this clone: What it binds is unknown.

CDR1 and CDR2 from the germline V gene are SQVTM and ANQGSEA. With V trimmed by 1 base and J by 2 bases, 10 bases remained unmatched. This CDR3 is built from 16 residues. Each donor was nominally healthy when sampled (though unrecorded immune exposures were likely). It was with 60 Vbeta and 13 Jbeta primers that the PCR ran. Sequencing used immunoSEQ multiplex PCR; TCRdb keeps in-frame clones, though not all of them. The repertoire holds approximately 150,000 clones, with around two thirds as singletons. This chain uses TRBV29-1 with TRBJ1-1, with TRBD1 matching 7 bases. The sequenced sample was PBMCs. The TCR was taken from a man aged 25-40 years in good health and CMV-seropositive. The CDR3 coding sequence is TGCAGCGTTGAAGGACGACTGGGACAGAGAAACACTGAAGCTTTCTTT. As protein: CSVEGRLGQRNTEAFF.